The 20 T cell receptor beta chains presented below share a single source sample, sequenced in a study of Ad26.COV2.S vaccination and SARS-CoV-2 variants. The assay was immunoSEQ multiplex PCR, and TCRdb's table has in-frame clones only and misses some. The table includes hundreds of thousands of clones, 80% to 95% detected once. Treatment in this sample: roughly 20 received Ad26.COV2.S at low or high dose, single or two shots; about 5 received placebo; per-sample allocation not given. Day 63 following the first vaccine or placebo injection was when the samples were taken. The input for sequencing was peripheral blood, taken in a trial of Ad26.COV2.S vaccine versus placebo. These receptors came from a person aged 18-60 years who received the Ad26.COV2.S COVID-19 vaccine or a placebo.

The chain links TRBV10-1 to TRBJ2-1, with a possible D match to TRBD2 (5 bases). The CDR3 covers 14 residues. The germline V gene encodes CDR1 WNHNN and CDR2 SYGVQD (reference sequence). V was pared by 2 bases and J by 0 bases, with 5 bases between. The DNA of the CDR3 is TGCGCCAGCAGTGAGGAGGGCTCCTACAATGAGCAGTTCTTC. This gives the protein CASSEEGSYNEQFF.

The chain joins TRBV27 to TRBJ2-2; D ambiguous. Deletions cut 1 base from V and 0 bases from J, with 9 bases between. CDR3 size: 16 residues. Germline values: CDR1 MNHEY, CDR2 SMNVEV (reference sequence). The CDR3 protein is CASSLLGRANTGELFF. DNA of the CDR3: TGTGCCAGCAGTTTATTGGGCAGAGCGAACACCGGGGAGCTGTTTTTT.

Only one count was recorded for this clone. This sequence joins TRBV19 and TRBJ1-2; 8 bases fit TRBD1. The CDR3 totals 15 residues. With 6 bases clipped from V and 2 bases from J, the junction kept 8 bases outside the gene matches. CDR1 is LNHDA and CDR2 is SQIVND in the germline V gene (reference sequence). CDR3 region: CASSSTGVSNYGYTF. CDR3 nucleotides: TGTGCCAGTAGCTCGACAGGGGTTTCCAACTATGGCTACACCTTC. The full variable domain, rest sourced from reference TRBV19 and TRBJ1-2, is DGGITQSPKYLFRKEGQNVTLSCEQNLNHDAMYWYRQDPGQGLRLIYYSQIVNDFQKGDIAEGYSVSREKKESFPLTVTSAQKNPTAFYLCASSSTGVSNYGYTFGSGTRLTVV.

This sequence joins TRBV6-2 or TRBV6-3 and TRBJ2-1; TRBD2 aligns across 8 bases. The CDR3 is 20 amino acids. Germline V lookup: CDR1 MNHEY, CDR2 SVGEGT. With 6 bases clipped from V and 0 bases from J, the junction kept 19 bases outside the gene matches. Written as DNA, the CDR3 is TGTGCCAGCAGCTTTCCTGGACTAGCCGTCGGAATAAGCTCCTACAATGAGCAGTTCTTC. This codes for CASSFPGLAVGISSYNEQFF.

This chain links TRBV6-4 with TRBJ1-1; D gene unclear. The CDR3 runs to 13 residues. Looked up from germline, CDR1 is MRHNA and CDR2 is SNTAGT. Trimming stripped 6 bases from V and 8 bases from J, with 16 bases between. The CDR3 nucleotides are TGTGCCAGCAGCGGCCTGGGTTCAGACGAAGCTTTCTTT. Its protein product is CASSGLGSDEAFF.

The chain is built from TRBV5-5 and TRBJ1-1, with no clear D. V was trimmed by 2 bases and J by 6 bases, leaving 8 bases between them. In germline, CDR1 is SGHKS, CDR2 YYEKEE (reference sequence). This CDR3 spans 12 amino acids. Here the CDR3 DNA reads TGTGCCAGCAGCTTCGGGGTGGCTGAAGCTTTCTTT. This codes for CASSFGVAEAFF.

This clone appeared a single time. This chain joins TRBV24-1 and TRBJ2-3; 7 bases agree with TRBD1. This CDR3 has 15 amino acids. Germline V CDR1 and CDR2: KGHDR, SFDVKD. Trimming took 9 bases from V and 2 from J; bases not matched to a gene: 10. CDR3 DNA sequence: TGTGCCACCTCCCCAACCGGGACAGACACAGATACGCAGTATTTT. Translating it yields CATSPTGTDTDTQYF.

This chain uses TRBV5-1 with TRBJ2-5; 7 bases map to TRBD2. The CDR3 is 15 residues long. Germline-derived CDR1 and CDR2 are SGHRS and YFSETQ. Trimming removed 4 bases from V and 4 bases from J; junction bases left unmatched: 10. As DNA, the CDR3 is TGCGCCAGCAGCCAGCTAGCGGTCCTGGGAGAGACCCAGTACTTC. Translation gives CASSQLAVLGETQYF.

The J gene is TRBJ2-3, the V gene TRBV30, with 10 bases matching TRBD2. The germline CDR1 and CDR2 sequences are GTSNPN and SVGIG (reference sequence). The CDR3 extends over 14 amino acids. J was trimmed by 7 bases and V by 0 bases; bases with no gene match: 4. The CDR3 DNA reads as TGTGCCTGGAGTGTAGCTAGCGGGAGAAATACGCAGTATTTT. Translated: CAWSVASGRNTQYF.

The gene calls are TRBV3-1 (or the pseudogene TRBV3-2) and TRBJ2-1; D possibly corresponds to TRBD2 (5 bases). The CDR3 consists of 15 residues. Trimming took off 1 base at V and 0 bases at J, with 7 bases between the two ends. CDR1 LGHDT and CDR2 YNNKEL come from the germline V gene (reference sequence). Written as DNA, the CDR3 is TGTGCCAGCAGCCAAGGAGGGAGCTCCTACAATGAGCAGTTCTTC. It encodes CASSQGGSSYNEQFF.

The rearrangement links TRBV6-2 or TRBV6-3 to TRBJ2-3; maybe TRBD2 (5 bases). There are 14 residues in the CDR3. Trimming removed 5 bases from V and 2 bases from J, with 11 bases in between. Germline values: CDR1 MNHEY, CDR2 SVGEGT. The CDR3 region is CASSRGRDTDTQYF. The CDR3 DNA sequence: TGTGCCAGCAGTAGAGGGAGAGACACAGATACGCAGTATTTT.

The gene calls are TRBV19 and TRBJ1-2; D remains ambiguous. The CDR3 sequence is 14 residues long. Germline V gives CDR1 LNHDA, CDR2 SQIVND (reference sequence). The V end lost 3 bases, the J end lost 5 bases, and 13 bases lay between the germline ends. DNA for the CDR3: TGTGCCAGTAGTATCGAACACGGAGCGTATGGCTACACCTTC. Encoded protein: CASSIEHGAYGYTF. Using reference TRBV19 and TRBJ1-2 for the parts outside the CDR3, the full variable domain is DGGITQSPKYLFRKEGQNVTLSCEQNLNHDAMYWYRQDPGQGLRLIYYSQIVNDFQKGDIAEGYSVSREKKESFPLTVTSAQKNPTAFYLCASSIEHGAYGYTFGSGTRLTVV.

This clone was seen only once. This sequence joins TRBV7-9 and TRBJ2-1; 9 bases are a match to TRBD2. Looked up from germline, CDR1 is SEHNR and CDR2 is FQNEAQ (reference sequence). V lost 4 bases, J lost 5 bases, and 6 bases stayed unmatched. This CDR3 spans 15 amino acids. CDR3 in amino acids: CASSSLGTSNNEQFF. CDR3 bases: TGTGCCAGCAGCTCACTCGGGACTAGCAACAATGAGCAGTTCTTC.

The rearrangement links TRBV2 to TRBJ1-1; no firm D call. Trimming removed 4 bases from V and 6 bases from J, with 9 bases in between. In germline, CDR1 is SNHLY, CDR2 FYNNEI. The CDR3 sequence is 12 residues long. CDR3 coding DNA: TGTGCCAGCAGTGTGACGGTGGCTGAAGCTTTCTTT. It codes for CASSVTVAEAFF.

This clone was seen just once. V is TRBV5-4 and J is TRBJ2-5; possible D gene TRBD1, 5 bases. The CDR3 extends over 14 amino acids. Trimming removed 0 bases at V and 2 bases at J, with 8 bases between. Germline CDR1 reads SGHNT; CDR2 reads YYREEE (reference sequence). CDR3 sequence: CASSLVGAQETQYF. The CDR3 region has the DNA TGTGCCAGCAGCTTGGTTGGGGCGCAAGAGACCCAGTACTTC.

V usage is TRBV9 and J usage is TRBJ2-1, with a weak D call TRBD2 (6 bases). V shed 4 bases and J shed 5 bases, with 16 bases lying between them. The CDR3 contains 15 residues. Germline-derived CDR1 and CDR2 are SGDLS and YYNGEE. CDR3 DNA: TGTGCCAGCAGCCTCGGGATGACGGGAGACAATGAGCAGTTCTTC. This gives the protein CASSLGMTGDNEQFF. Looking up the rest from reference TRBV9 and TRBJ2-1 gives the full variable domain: DSGVTQTPKHLITATGQRVTLRCSPRSGDLSVYWYQQSLDQGLQFLIQYYNGEERAKGNILERFSAQQFPDLHSELNLSSLELGDSALYFCASSLGMTGDNEQFFGPGTRLTVL.

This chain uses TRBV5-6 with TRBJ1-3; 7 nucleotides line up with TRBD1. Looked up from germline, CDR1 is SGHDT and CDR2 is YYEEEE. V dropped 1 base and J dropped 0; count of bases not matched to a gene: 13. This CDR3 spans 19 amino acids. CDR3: CASSLLFRKDRSSGNTIYF. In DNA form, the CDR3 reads TGTGCCAGCAGCTTGTTATTCCGCAAGGACAGGAGCTCTGGAAACACCATATATTTT.

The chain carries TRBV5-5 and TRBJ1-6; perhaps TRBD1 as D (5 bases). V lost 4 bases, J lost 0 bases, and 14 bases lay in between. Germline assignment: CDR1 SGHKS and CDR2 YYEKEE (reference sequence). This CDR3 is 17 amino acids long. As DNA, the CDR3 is TGTGCCAGCAGCCCTCCCCGGGGGAGCTCCTATAATTCACCCCTCCACTTT. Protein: CASSPPRGSSYNSPLHF.

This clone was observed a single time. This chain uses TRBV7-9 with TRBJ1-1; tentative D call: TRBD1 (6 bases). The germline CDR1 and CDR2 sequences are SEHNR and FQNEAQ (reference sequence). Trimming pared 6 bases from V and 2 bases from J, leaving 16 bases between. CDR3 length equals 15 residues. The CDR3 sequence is CASSPPGGRNTEAFF. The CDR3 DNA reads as TGTGCCAGCAGTCCCCCCGGGGGGCGCAACACTGAAGCTTTCTTT. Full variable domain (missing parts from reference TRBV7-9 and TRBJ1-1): DTGVSQNPRHKITKRGQNVTFRCDPISEHNRLYWYRQTLGQGPEFLTYFQNEAQLEKSRLLSDRFSAERPKGSFSTLEIQRTEQGDSAMYLCASSPPGGRNTEAFFGQGTRLTVV.

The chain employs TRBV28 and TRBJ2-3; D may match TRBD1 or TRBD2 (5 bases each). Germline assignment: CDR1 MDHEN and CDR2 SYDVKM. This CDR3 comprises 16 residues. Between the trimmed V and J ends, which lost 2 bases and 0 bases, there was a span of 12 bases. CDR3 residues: CASSLGGIRSTDTQYF. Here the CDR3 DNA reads TGTGCCAGCAGTTTAGGGGGAATCAGGAGCACAGATACGCAGTATTTT.